Listed here are 2 T cell receptor beta chains from one sample, sequenced in a study of blood T cells in healthy people across ages. Next came a second PCR, run for about 7 to 12 cycles, which used a sample-barcoded 5' primer along with a J-beta primer mix. TCRdb re-called the 5' RACE reads with MiXCR, one entry per CDR3 protein. Seen here are nearly 800,000 distinct CDR3 sequences, just over 55% observed once, and the top ten hold about 26%. Sequencing was done on a sample of blood. Receptors were obtained from a man in his forties in good health.

This clonotype was recorded a few times. The rearrangement links TRBV7-9 to TRBJ1-1; 7 bases line up with TRBD1. The V gene's germline CDR1 is SEHNR and CDR2 FQNEAQ (reference sequence). V was pared by 2 bases and J by 8 bases, with 14 bases of the junction left unmatched. There are 16 residues in the CDR3. CDR3: CASSLNAKGPTGEAFF. In DNA form, the CDR3 reads TGTGCCAGCAGCTTAAATGCGAAGGGTCCGACAGGGGAAGCTTTCTTT.

The chain recombines TRBV28 with TRBJ1-2; D is unresolved. The CDR3 contains 12 residues. Trimming stripped 5 bases from V and 8 bases from J, with 12 bases between. Germline lookup yields CDR1 MDHEN and CDR2 SYDVKM. The CDR3 coding sequence is TGTGCCAGCAGTCCCTGGTTCGTCGGCTACACCTTC. This encodes CASSPWFVGYTF.